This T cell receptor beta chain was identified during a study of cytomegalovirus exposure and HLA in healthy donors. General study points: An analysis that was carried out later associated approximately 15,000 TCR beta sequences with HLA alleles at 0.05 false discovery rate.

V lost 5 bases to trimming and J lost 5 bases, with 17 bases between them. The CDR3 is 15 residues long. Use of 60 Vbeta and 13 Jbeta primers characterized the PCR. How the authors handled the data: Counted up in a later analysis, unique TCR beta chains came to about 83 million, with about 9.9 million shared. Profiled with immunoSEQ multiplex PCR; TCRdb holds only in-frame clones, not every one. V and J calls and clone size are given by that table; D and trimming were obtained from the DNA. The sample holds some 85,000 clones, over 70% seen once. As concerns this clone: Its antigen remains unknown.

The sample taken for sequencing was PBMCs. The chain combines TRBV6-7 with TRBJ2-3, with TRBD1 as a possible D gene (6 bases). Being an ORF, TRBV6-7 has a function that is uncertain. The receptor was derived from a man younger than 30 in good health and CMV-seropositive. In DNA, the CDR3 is TGTGCCAGCAGTCACGGCCCTAGAGGGGGAGATACGCAGTATTTT. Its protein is CASSHGPRGGDTQYF.